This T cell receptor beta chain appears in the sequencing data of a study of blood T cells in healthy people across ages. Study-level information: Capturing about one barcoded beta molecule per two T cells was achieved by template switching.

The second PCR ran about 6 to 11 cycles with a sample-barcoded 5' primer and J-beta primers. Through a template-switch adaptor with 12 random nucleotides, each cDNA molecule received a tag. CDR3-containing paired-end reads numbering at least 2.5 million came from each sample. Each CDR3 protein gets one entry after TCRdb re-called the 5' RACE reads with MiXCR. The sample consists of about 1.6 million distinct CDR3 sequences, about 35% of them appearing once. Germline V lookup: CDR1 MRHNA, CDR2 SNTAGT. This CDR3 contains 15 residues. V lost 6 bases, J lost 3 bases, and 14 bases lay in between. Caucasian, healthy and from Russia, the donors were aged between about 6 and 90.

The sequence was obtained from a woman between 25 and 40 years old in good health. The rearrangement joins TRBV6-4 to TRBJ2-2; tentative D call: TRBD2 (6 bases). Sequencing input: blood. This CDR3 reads CASRRGGGDTGELFF. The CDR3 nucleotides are TGTGCCAGCAGAAGGGGAGGCGGAGACACCGGGGAGCTGTTTTTT.